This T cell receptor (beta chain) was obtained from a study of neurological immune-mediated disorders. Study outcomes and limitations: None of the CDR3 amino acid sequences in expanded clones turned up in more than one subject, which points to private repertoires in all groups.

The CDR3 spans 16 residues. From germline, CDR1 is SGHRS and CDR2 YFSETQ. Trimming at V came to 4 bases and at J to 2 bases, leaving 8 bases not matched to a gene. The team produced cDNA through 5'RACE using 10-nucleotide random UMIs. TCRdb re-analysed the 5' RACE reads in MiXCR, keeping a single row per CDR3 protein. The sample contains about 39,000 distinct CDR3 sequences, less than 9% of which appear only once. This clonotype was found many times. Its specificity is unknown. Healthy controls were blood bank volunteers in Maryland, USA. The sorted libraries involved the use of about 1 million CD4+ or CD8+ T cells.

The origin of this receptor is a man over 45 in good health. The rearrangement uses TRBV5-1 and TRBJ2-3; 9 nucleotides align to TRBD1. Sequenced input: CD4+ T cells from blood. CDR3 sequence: CASSSRTGDDTDTQYF. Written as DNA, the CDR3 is TGCGCCAGCAGCAGCAGGACAGGGGACGACACAGATACGCAGTATTTT.